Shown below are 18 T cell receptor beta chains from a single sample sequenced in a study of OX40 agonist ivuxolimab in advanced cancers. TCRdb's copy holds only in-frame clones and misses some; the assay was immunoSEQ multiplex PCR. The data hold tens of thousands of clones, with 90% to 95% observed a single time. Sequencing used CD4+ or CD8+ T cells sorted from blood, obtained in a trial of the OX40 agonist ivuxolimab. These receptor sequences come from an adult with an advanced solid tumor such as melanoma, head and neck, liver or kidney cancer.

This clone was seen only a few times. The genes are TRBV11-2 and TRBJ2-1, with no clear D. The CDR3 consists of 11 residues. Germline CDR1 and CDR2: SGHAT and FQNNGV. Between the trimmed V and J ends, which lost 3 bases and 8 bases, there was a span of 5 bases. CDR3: CASSFRDEQFF. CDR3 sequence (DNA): TGTGCCAGCAGCTTCCGGGATGAGCAGTTCTTC.

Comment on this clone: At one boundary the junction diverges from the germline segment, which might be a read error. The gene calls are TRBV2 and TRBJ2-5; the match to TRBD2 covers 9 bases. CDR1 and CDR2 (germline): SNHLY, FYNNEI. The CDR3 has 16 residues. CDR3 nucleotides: TGTGCCAGCGGTGATTGGGCTAGCGGGACTAGGAAGACCCAGTACTTC. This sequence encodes CASGDWASGTRKTQYF. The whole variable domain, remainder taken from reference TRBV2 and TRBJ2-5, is EPEVTQTPSHQVTQMGQEVILRCVPISNHLYFYWYRQILGQKVEFLVSFYNNEISEKSEIFDDQFSVERPDGSNFTLKIRSTKLEDSAMYFCASGDWASGTRKTQYFGPGTRLLVL.

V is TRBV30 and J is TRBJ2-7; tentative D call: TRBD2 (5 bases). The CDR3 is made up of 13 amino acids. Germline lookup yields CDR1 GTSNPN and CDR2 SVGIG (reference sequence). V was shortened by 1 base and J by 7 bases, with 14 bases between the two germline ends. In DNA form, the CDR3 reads TGTGCCTGGAGTGATGATTGGCCGGGGGAGCAGTACTTC. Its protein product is CAWSDDWPGEQYF.

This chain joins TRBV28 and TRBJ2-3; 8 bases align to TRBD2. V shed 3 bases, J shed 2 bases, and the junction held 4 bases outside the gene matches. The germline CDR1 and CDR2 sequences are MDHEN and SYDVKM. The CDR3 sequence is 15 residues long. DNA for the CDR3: TGTGCCAGCAGTTTCACTAGCGGATTCACAGATACGCAGTATTTT. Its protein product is CASSFTSGFTDTQYF.

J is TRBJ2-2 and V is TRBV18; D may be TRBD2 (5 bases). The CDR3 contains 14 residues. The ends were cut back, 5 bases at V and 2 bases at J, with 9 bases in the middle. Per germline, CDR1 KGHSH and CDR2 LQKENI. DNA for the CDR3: TGTGCCAGCTCAAGTAGCGATAACACCGGGGAGCTGTTTTTT. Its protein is CASSSSDNTGELFF.

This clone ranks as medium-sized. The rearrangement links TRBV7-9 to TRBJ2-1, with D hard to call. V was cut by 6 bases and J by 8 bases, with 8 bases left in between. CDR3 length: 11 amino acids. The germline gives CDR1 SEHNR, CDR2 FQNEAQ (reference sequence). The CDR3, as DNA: TGTGCCAGCAGTTTCGAATATGAGCAGTTCTTC. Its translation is CASSFEYEQFF.

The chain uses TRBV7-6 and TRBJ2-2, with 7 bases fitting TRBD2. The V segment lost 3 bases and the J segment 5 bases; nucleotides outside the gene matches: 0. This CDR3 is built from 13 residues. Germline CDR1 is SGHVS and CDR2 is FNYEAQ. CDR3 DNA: TGTGCCAGCAGCTTGGGGGGGACCGGGGAGCTGTTTTTT. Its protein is CASSLGGTGELFF.

Written as DNA, the CDR3 is TGTGCCAGCAGCAAAGCGCGTCCAGGACAGGGCACAGATACGCAGTATTTT. This gives the protein CASSKARPGQGTDTQYF. This chain connects TRBV21-1 to TRBJ2-3; TRBD1, the table's D call, lacks a check against the DNA. TRBV21-1 is given as a pseudogene. There are 17 residues in the CDR3.

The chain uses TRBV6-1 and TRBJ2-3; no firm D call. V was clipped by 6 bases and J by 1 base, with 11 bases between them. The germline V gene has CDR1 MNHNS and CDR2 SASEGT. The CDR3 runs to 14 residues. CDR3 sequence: CASSWSSGTDTQYF. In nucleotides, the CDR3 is TGTGCCAGCAGCTGGAGTTCAGGCACAGATACGCAGTATTTT.

The CDR3 DNA sequence: TGTGCCAGCAGCGTAGCTTTTAGCGGGAGGTCGGGCACCGGGGAGCTGTTTTTT. Translating gives CASSVAFSGRSGTGELFF. The chain combines TRBV9 with TRBJ2-2, with 10 nucleotides matching TRBD2. This CDR3 is 18 amino acids long. Trimming at V came to 0 bases and at J to 4 bases, leaving 9 bases not matched to a gene. Germline V lookup: CDR1 SGDLS, CDR2 YYNGEE.

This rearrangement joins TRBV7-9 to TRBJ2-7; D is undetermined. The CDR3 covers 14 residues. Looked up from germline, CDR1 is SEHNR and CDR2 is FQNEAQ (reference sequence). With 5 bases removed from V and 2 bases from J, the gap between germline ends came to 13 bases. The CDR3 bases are TGTGCCAGCAGCCCATCCCTCCACCCCTACGAGCAGTACTTC. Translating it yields CASSPSLHPYEQYF.

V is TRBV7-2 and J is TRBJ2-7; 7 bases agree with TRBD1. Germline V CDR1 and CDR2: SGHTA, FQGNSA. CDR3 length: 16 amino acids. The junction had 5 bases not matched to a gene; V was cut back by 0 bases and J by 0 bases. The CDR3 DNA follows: TGTGCCAGCAGCTTAGCCGGGACAGAGTTCTCCTACGAGCAGTACTTC. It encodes CASSLAGTEFSYEQYF.

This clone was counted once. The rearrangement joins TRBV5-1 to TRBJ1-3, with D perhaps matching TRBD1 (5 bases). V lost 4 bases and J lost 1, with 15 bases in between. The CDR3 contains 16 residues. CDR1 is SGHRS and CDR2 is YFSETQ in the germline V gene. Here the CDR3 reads CASSVSQGVSGNTIYF. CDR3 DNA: TGCGCCAGCAGCGTAAGCCAAGGGGTTTCTGGAAACACCATATATTTT.

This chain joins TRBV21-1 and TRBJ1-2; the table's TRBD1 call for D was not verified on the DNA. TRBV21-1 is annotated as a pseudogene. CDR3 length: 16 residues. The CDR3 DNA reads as TGTGCCAGCAGCATTAACCCGCCGACAGGGCCCTATGGCTACACCTTC. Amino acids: CASSINPPTGPYGYTF.

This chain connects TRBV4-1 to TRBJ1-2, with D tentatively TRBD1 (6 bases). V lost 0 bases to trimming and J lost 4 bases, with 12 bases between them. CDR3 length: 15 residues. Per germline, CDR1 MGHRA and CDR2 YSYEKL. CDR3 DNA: TGCGCCAGCAGCCAAGATCCGACAGGCATCTATGGCTACACCTTC. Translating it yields CASSQDPTGIYGYTF.

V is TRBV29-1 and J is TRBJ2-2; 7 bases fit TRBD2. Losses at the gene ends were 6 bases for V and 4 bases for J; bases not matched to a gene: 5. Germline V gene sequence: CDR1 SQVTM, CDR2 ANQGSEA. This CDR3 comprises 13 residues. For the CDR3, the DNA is TGCAGCGTAGAGACGGGGGGCACCGGGGAGCTGTTTTTT. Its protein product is CSVETGGTGELFF.

CDR3 in DNA: TGTGCCAGCAGTGAAGAGACTAGCTACGAGCAGTACTTC. Translating gives CASSEETSYEQYF. The chain recombines TRBV2 with TRBJ2-7, with D maybe TRBD2 (6 bases). Germline V lookup: CDR1 SNHLY, CDR2 FYNNEI. V was shortened by 1 base and J by 3 bases, with 7 bases between the two germline ends. The CDR3 covers 13 residues.

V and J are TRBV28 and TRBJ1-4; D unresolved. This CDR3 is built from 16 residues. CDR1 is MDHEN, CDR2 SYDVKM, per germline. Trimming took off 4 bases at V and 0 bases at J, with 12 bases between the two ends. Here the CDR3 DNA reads TGTGCCAGCAGTTCCCTAAATTTGGCAACTAATGAAAAACTGTTTTTT. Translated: CASSSLNLATNEKLFF.